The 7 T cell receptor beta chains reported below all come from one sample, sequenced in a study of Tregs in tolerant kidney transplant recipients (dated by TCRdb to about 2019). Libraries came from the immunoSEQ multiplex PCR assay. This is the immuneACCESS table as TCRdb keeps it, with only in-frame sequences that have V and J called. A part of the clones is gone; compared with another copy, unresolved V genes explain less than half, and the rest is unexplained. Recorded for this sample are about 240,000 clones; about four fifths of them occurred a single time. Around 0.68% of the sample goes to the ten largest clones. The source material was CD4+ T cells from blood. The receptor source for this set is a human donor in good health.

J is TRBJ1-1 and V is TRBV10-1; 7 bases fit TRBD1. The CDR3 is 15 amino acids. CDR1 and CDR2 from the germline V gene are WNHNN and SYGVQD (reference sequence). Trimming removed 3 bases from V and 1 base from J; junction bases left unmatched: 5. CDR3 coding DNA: TGCGCCAGCAGTGACACAGGGGTTGGGAACACTGAAGCTTTCTTT. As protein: CASSDTGVGNTEAFF.

The CDR3 protein is CASSSNIGQGGETQYF. The CDR3 region has the DNA TGTGCCAGCTCATCGAATATCGGACAGGGAGGGGAGACCCAGTACTTC. The chain employs TRBV18 and TRBJ2-5; TRBD1 is a possible D gene (8 bases). The CDR3 consists of 16 residues. V shed 5 bases and J shed 5 bases, with 21 bases lying between them. CDR1 and CDR2 (germline): KGHSH, LQKENI.

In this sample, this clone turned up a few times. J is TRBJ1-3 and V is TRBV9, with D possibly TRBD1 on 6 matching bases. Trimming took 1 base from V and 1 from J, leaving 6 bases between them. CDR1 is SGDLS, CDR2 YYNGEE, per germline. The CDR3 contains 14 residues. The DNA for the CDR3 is TGTGCCAGCAGCGTACAGGGGTCTGGAAACACCATATATTTT. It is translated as CASSVQGSGNTIYF.

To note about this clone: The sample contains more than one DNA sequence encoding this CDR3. CDR3 region: CASSLLGMNTEAFF. The CDR3 region has the DNA TGTGCCAGCAGCTTATTGGGAATGAACACTGAAGCTTTCTTT. V usage is TRBV7-2 and J usage is TRBJ1-1; D gene uncertain. From germline, CDR1 is SGHTA and CDR2 FQGNSA. V gave up 2 bases and J gave up 0 bases, with 7 bases separating them. CDR3 size: 14 residues.

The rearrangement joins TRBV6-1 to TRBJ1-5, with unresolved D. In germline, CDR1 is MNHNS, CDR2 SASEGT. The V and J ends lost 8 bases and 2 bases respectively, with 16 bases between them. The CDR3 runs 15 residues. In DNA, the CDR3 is TGTGCCAGCTCGACTGCTTCTACGGGCAATCAGCCCCAGCATTTT. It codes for CASSTASTGNQPQHF.

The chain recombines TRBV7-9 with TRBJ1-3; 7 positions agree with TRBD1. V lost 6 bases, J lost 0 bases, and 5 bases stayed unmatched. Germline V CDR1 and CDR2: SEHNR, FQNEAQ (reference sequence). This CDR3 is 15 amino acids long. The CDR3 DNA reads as TGTGCCAGCAGGCGACAGGGAAGCTCTGGAAACACCATATATTTT. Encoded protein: CASRRQGSSGNTIYF.

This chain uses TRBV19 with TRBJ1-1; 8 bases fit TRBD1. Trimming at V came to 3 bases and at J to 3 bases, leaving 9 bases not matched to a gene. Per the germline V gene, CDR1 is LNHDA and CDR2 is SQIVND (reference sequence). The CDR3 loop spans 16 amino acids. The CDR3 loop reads CASSMQGGQGYTEAFF. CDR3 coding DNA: TGTGCCAGTAGTATGCAAGGAGGACAGGGTTACACTGAAGCTTTCTTT.